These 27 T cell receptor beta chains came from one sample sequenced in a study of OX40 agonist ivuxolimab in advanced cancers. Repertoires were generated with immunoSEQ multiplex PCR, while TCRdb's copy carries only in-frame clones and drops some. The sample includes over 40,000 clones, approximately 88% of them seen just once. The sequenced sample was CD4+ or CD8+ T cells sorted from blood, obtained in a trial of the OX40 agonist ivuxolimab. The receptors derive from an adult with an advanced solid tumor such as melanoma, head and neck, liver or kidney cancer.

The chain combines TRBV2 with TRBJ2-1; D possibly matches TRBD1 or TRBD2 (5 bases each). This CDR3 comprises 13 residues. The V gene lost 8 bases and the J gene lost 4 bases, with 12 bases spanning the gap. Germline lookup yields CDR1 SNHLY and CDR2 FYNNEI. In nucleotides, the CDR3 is TGTGCCAGCGGGGGAGTAAGGTACAATGAGCAGTTCTTC. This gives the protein CASGGVRYNEQFF.

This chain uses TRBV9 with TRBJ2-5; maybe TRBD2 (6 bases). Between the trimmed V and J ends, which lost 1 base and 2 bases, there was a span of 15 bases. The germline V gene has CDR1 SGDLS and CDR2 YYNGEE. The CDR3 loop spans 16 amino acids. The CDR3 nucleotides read TGTGCCAGCAGCGTATCCCGTGAGCGGGCACAAGAGACCCAGTACTTC. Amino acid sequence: CASSVSRERAQETQYF.

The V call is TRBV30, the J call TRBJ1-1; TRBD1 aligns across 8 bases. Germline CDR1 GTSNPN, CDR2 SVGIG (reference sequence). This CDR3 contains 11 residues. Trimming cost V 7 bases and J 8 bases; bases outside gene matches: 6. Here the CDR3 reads CASTDRAEAFF. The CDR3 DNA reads TGTGCCTCAACGGACAGGGCAGAAGCTTTCTTT.

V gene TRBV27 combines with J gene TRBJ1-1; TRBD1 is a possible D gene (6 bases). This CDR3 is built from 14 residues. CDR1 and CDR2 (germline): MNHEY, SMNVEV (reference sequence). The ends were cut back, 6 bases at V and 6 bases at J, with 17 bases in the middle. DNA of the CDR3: TGTGCCAGCAGAATGTCGGGGGCCGGCTCTGAAGCTTTCTTT. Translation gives CASRMSGAGSEAFF.

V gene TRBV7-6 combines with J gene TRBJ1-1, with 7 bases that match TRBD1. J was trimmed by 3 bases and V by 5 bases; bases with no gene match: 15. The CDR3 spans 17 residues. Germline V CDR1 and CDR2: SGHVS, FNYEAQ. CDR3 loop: CASSPLPTGWADTEAFF. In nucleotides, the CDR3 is TGTGCCAGCAGCCCCCTACCGACAGGGTGGGCCGACACTGAAGCTTTCTTT.

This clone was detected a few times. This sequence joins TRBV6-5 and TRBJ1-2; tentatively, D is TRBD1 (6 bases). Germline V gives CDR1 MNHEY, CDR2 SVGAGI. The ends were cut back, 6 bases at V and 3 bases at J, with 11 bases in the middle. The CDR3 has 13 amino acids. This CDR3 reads CASRNSGDYGYTF. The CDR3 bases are TGTGCCAGCAGGAATTCAGGGGACTATGGCTACACCTTC.

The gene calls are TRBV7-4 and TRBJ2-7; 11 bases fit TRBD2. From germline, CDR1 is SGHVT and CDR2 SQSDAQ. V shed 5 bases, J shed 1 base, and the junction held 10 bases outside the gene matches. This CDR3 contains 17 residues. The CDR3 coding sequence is TGTGCCAGCAGCGACGATCGTCGGACTAGCGGGTCCTACGAGCAGTACTTC. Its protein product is CASSDDRRTSGSYEQYF.

CDR3 sequence (DNA): TGTGCCAGCAGCTCGGGACTAGCGGGACCCTACGAGCAGTACTTC. Residues: CASSSGLAGPYEQYF. The chain recombines TRBV7-2 with TRBJ2-7, with 13 bases identical to TRBD2. In germline, CDR1 is SGHTA, CDR2 FQGNSA. This CDR3 has 15 amino acids. The V and J ends lost 4 bases and 2 bases, in that order; junction bases with no gene match: 2.

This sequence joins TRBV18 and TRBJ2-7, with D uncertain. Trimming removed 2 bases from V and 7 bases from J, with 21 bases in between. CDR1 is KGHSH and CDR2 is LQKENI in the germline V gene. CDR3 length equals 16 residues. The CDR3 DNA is TGTGCCAGCTCACCAATTGGGGTGCTCCCTGAGAGGGAGCAGTACTTC. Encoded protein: CASSPIGVLPEREQYF.

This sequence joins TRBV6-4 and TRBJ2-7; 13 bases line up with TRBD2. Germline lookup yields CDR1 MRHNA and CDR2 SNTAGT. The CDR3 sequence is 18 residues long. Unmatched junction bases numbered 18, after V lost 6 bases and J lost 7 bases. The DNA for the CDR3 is TGTGCCAGCAGATCCGGCTCCGGGACTAGCGGGACCGCCCGGGAGCAGTACTTC. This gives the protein CASRSGSGTSGTAREQYF.

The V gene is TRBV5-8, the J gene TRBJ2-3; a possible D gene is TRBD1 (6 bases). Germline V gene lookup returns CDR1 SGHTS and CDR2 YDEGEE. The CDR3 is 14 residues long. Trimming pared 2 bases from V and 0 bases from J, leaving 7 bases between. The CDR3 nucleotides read TGTGCCAGCAGCTTCGGACAGAGCACAGATACGCAGTATTTT. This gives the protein CASSFGQSTDTQYF.

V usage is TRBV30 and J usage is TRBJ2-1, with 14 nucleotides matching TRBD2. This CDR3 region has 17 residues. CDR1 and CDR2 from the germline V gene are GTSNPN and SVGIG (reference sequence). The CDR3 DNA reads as TGTGCTCTGCAGACTAGCGGGAGGGGTGGGCCTTACAATGAGCAGTTCTTC. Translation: CALQTSGRGGPYNEQFF.

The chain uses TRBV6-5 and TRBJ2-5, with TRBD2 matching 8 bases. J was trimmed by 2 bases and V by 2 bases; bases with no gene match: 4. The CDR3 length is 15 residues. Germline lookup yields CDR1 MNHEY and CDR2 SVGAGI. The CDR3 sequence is CASSYAGGLQETQYF. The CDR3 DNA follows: TGTGCCAGCAGTTACGCGGGAGGTTTGCAAGAGACCCAGTACTTC.

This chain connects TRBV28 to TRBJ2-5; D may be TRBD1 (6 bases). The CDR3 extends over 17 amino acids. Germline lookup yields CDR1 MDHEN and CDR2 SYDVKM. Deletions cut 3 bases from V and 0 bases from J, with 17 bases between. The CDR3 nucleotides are TGTGCCAGCAGTTTTCAGGGGCGACAGTCGTACCAAGAGACCCAGTACTTC. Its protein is CASSFQGRQSYQETQYF.

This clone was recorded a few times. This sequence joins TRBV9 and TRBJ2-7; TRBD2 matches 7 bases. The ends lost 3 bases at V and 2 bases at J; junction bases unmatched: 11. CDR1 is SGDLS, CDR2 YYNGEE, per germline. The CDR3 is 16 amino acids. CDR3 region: CASSEGTTSLAYEQYF. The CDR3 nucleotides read TGTGCCAGCAGCGAGGGGACGACTAGCTTAGCCTACGAGCAGTACTTC.

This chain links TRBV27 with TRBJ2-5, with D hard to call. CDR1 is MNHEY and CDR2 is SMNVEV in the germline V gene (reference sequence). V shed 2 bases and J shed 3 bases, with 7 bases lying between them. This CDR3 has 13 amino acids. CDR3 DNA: TGTGCCAGCAGTTTACTCTGGGAAGAGACCCAGTACTTC. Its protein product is CASSLLWEETQYF.

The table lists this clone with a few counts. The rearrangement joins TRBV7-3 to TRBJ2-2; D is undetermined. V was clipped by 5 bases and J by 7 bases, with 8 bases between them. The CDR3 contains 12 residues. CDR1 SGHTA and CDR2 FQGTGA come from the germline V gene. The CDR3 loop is CASSLYGGELFF. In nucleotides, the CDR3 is TGTGCCAGCAGCCTCTACGGCGGGGAGCTGTTTTTT.

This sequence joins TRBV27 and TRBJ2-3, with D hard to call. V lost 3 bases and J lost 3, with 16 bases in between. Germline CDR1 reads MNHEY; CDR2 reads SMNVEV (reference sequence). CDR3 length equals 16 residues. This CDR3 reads CASSFVGKGWTDTQYF. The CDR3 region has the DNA TGTGCCAGCAGTTTTGTGGGTAAAGGATGGACAGATACGCAGTATTTT.

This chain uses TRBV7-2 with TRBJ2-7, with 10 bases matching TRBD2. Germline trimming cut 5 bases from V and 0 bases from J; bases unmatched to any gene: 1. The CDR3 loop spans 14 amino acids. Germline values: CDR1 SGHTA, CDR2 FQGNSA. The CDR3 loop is CASSPSGSSYEQYF. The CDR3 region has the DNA TGTGCCAGCAGCCCTAGCGGGAGCTCCTACGAGCAGTACTTC.

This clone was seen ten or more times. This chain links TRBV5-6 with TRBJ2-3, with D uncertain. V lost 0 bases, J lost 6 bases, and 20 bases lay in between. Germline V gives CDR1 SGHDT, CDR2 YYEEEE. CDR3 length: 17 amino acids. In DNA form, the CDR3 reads TGTGCCAGCAGCTTGGGGGTAATGGCCTCCTATGCCGATACGCAGTATTTT. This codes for CASSLGVMASYADTQYF.

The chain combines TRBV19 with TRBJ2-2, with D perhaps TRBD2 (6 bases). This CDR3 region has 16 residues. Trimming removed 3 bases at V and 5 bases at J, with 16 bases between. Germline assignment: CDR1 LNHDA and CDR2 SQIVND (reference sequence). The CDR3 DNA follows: TGTGCCAGTAGTATGATCGGGGGAATCCTGACCGGGGAGCTGTTTTTT. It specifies CASSMIGGILTGELFF.

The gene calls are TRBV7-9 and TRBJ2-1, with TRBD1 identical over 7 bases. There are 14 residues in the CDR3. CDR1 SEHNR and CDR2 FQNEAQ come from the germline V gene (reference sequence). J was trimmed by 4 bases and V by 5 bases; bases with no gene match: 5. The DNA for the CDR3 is TGTGCCAGCAGCCAACCGGGACAGTACAATGAGCAGTTCTTC. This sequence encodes CASSQPGQYNEQFF.

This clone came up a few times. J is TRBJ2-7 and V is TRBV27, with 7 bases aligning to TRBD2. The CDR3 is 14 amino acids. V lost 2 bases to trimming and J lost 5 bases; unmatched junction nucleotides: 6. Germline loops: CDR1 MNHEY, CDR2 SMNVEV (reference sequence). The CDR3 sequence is CASSLGAGLDEQYF. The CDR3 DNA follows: TGTGCCAGCAGTTTAGGAGCGGGGCTAGACGAGCAGTACTTC.

The CDR3 sequence: CASSLLGTGELFF. CDR3 DNA: TGTGCCAGCAGTTTACTCGGGACCGGGGAGCTGTTTTTT. The chain uses TRBV28 and TRBJ2-2; D unclear. The CDR3 covers 13 residues. V gave up 2 bases and J gave up 5 bases, with 6 bases separating them. Germline V gives CDR1 MDHEN, CDR2 SYDVKM.

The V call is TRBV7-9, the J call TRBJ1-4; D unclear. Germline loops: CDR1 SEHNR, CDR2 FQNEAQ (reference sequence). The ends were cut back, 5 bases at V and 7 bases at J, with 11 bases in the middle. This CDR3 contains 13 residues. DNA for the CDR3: TGTGCCAGCAGCCCCCCTTTAGCTGAAAAACTGTTTTTT. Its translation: CASSPPLAEKLFF.

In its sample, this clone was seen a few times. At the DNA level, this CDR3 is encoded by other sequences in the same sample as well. CDR3 protein: CASSLSLGFNEQFF. DNA of the CDR3: TGTGCCAGCAGCTTATCACTCGGGTTCAATGAGCAGTTCTTC. This chain joins TRBV7-9 and TRBJ2-1; D gene ambiguous. Per the germline V gene, CDR1 is SEHNR and CDR2 is FQNEAQ (reference sequence). This CDR3 spans 14 amino acids. V lost 2 bases to trimming and J lost 6 bases, with 11 bases between them.

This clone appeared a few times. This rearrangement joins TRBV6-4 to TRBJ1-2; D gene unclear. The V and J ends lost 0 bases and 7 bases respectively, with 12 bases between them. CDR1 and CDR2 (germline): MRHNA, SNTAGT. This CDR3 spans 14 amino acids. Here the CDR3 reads CASSDSTKGFGYTF. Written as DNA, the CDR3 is TGTGCCAGCAGTGACTCGACGAAAGGGTTTGGCTACACCTTC.